These 16 T cell receptor beta chains came from one sample sequenced in a study of shared clonotypes between healthy human individuals. Profiled with immunoSEQ multiplex PCR; TCRdb holds only in-frame clones, not every one. The table records roughly 890,000 clones, about 91% of them present only once. Naive CD8 isolation took CD45RO-negative cells positively selected for CCR7 and excluded terminally differentiated effector memory CD45RA+ cells. Sequencing was performed on naive CD8+ T cells sorted from blood. These receptors all come from a man aged 25-45 years in good health.

The rearrangement links TRBV25-1 to TRBJ2-5; maybe TRBD2 (6 bases). V was cut by 1 base and J by 2 bases, with 11 bases left in between. The germline V gene encodes CDR1 MGHDK and CDR2 SYGVNS. The CDR3 spans 15 residues. DNA for the CDR3: TGTGCCAGCAGTGAATGGAGGGGAAAACAAGAGACCCAGTACTTC. Its translation: CASSEWRGKQETQYF.

The chain couples TRBV5-6 to TRBJ2-7; D is unresolved. The CDR3 contains 14 residues. Between the trimmed V and J ends, which lost 0 bases and 3 bases, there was a span of 10 bases. Per the germline V gene, CDR1 is SGHDT and CDR2 is YYEEEE. DNA of the CDR3: TGTGCCAGCAGCTTGGGAGATAACCTCTACGAGCAGTACTTC. As protein: CASSLGDNLYEQYF.

The V call is TRBV9, the J call TRBJ2-3; tentatively, D is TRBD2 (6 bases). The V gene's germline CDR1 is SGDLS and CDR2 YYNGEE. This CDR3 spans 16 amino acids. V was clipped by 0 bases and J by 5 bases, with 16 bases between them. The CDR3 nucleotides read TGTGCCAGCAGCGTAGCGCGGGACCTCGCCGGAGATACGCAGTATTTT. Translated: CASSVARDLAGDTQYF.

The chain joins TRBV9 to TRBJ2-3; D unclear. V lost 2 bases and J lost 1, with 11 bases in between. Germline CDR1 SGDLS, CDR2 YYNGEE. The CDR3 covers 15 residues. CDR3 bases: TGTGCCAGCAGCGTGGTCGGGTCCGGCACAGATACGCAGTATTTT. Amino acid sequence: CASSVVGSGTDTQYF.

The chain carries TRBV7-2 and TRBJ2-7; the D is unclear. Germline V gives CDR1 SGHTA, CDR2 FQGNSA. The CDR3 spans 15 residues. Trimming took off 1 base at V and 5 bases at J, with 15 bases between the two ends. CDR3 sequence reads: CASSLDSRVRNEQYF. The CDR3 nucleotides read TGTGCCAGCAGCTTAGATTCCCGGGTTCGCAACGAGCAGTACTTC.

The V gene is TRBV28, the J gene TRBJ2-5; 13 bases match TRBD2. This CDR3 contains 18 residues. The V gene's germline CDR1 is MDHEN and CDR2 SYDVKM. J gave up 2 bases and V 3 bases, and 9 bases lay outside the gene matches. This CDR3 reads CASSFNPELAGGQETQYF. The DNA for the CDR3 is TGTGCCAGCAGTTTCAATCCAGAACTAGCGGGAGGGCAAGAGACCCAGTACTTC.

The CDR3 DNA sequence: TGTGCCAGCAGCTTGGCGGGGTACGCCGGGGAGCTGTTTTTT. Translating it yields CASSLAGYAGELFF. J is TRBJ2-2 and V is TRBV5-4; a possible D gene is TRBD2 (5 bases). The CDR3 is made up of 14 amino acids. Deletions cut 0 bases from V and 6 bases from J, with 9 bases between. Germline V CDR1 and CDR2: SGHNT, YYREEE (reference sequence).

The genes are TRBV23-1 and TRBJ2-2, with D hard to call. TRBV23-1 is an ORF, and what it does is uncertain. The V gene lost 2 bases and the J gene lost 4 bases, with 11 bases spanning the gap. The CDR3 loop spans 15 amino acids. The CDR3, as DNA: TGCGCCAGCAGTCAAGTCCTGCATAGCACCGGGGAGCTGTTTTTT. Protein product: CASSQVLHSTGELFF.

The chain uses TRBV4-1 and TRBJ1-1; the D gene is possibly TRBD1 (5 bases). In germline, CDR1 is MGHRA, CDR2 YSYEKL. Trimming took off 1 base at V and 0 bases at J, with 12 bases between the two ends. CDR3 length equals 16 residues. CDR3 loop: CASSQARGWVNTEAFF. CDR3 nucleotide sequence: TGCGCCAGCAGCCAAGCAAGGGGATGGGTGAACACTGAAGCTTTCTTT.

The rearrangement uses TRBV7-9 and TRBJ2-1; D uncertain. The ends were cut back, 3 bases at V and 7 bases at J, with 16 bases in the middle. This CDR3 is built from 15 residues. Germline assignment: CDR1 SEHNR and CDR2 FQNEAQ (reference sequence). CDR3 sequence: CASSFSGPPLNEQFF. DNA for the CDR3: TGTGCCAGCAGCTTTTCCGGCCCCCCCCTGAATGAGCAGTTCTTC.

V and J are TRBV7-2 and TRBJ1-3; tentatively, D is TRBD1 (5 bases). V was trimmed by 6 bases and J by 8 bases, leaving 23 bases between them. Germline V CDR1 and CDR2: SGHTA, FQGNSA. The CDR3 totals 16 residues. In DNA form, the CDR3 reads TGTGCCAGCAGGCGTTACCCGGGACGCGCGGGAGACACCATATATTTT. It translates to CASRRYPGRAGDTIYF. The whole variable domain, filled in from reference TRBV7-2 and TRBJ1-3, reads GAGVSQSPSNKVTEKGKDVELRCDPISGHTALYWYRQSLGQGLEFLIYFQGNSAPDKSGLPSDRFSAERTGGSVSTLTIQRTQQEDSAVYLCASRRYPGRAGDTIYFGEGSWLTVV.

The chain links TRBV2 to TRBJ2-6, with D unclear. CDR3 size: 20 residues. Germline assignment: CDR1 SNHLY and CDR2 FYNNEI. Trimming removed 6 bases at V and 4 bases at J, with 28 bases between. The CDR3 DNA follows: TGTGCCAGCAGGAGGCGACCATCCGGGCCCCTATCAACCGGGGCCAACGTCCTGACTTTC. Amino acids: CASRRRPSGPLSTGANVLTF.

The V call is TRBV6-5, the J call TRBJ1-1; unclear D gene. Trimming removed 0 bases from V and 3 bases from J, with 8 bases in between. Germline lookup yields CDR1 MNHEY and CDR2 SVGAGI. There are 14 residues in the CDR3. The CDR3 here is CASSYSSLDTEAFF. In DNA, the CDR3 is TGTGCCAGCAGTTACTCGTCCCTGGACACTGAAGCTTTCTTT.

The chain combines TRBV27 with TRBJ2-1; D may correspond to TRBD1 or TRBD2 (5 bases each). The CDR3 consists of 15 residues. V lost 5 bases and J 10 bases, leaving 21 bases between the germline ends. Looked up from germline, CDR1 is MNHEY and CDR2 is SMNVEV (reference sequence). CDR3 residues: CASSPTGPGRGEQFF. CDR3 coding DNA: TGTGCCAGCAGTCCCACCGGACCGGGAAGGGGCGAGCAGTTCTTC.

This clone occurred once. This chain joins TRBV30 and TRBJ1-1; no definite D call. V was trimmed by 0 bases and J by 7 bases, leaving 12 bases between them. Germline lookup yields CDR1 GTSNPN and CDR2 SVGIG (reference sequence). The CDR3 totals 13 residues. CDR3 sequence: CAWSVSLVSEAFF. The CDR3 nucleotides are TGTGCCTGGAGTGTAAGTTTGGTCAGTGAAGCTTTCTTT.

This CDR3 reads CASSSTPGTSVSYYEQYF. The CDR3 DNA reads TGTGCCAGCAGCTCCACCCCCGGGACTAGCGTTTCCTACTACGAGCAGTACTTC. The chain is built from TRBV11-2 and TRBJ2-7, with 10 bases fitting TRBD2. Unmatched junction bases numbered 15, after V lost 4 bases and J lost 3 bases. CDR3 size: 18 residues. CDR1 and CDR2 (germline): SGHAT, FQNNGV.